This TCR beta chain originates from a study of blood T cell repertoires in COVID-19. Sequencing was performed with immunoSEQ multiplex PCR; in TCRdb, only in-frame clones are kept and a portion is missing. Of about 260,000 clones listed, over 70% were seen once; the top ten hold about 1.6%. The CDR3 loop spans 14 amino acids. Trimming stripped 2 bases from V and 7 bases from J, with 15 bases between. Germline V lookup: CDR1 SGHRS, CDR2 YFSETQ. The TCR originated in a woman aged 40 to 50 who had recovered from COVID-19. The chain is built from TRBV5-1 and TRBJ1-1, with D possibly matching TRBD1 (6 bases). Sequencing input: peripheral blood. CDR3 DNA: TGCGCCAGCAGCTTAAATTGGGGGCAGGGTGAAGCTTTCTTT. Protein product: CASSLNWGQGEAFF.